A single sample is the source of the 32 T cell receptor beta chains below, sequenced in a study of cytomegalovirus exposure and HLA in healthy donors. It was with 60 Vbeta and 13 Jbeta primers that the PCR ran. Produced via immunoSEQ multiplex PCR; TCRdb's table is partial and in-frame only. Of 95,000 to 110,000 clones listed, about 74% are singletons. The material sequenced was PBMCs. The receptors were sampled from a woman in her 40s in good health and CMV-seropositive.

This clone appeared many times. The chain links TRBV5-6 to TRBJ1-2; perhaps TRBD1 as D (6 bases). CDR1 and CDR2 (germline): SGHDT, YYEEEE. The CDR3 runs 14 residues. V was pared by 4 bases and J by 4 bases, with 14 bases between. The CDR3 sequence: CASSLGGLGYGYTF. The DNA for the CDR3 is TGTGCCAGCAGCCTAGGGGGTCTGGGCTATGGCTACACCTTC. Complete variable domain (other parts from reference TRBV5-6 and TRBJ1-2): DAGVTQSPTHLIKTRGQQVTLRCSPKSGHDTVSWYQQALGQGPQFIFQYYEEEERQRGNFPDRFSGHQFPNYSSELNVNALLLGDSALYLCASSLGGLGYGYTFGSGTRLTVV.

CDR3 DNA: TGTGCCAGCAGCAAAGACGGGACACCGAGCTCCTATAATTCACCCCTCCACTTT. Its protein product is CASSKDGTPSSYNSPLHF. The gene calls are TRBV9 and TRBJ1-6, with D maybe TRBD1 (6 bases). The CDR3 loop spans 18 amino acids. CDR1 and CDR2 from the germline V gene are SGDLS and YYNGEE. V lost 4 bases to trimming and J lost 0 bases, with 17 bases between them.

The chain combines TRBV25-1 with TRBJ2-5; TRBD1 might be the D (6 bases). This CDR3 comprises 13 residues. Trimming stripped 8 bases from V and 4 bases from J, with 14 bases between. Looked up from germline, CDR1 is MGHDK and CDR2 is SYGVNS. The CDR3 sequence is CASDQQGGETQYF. CDR3 nucleotides: TGTGCCAGCGATCAACAGGGCGGAGAGACCCAGTACTTC.

The CDR3 DNA follows: TGTGCCTGGAGCGGACAGAGCAATCAGCCCCAGCATTTT. The encoded protein is CAWSGQSNQPQHF. This chain links TRBV30 with TRBJ1-5, with D perhaps TRBD1 (6 bases). Germline V lookup: CDR1 GTSNPN, CDR2 SVGIG (reference sequence). The CDR3 spans 13 residues. V was shortened by 3 bases and J by 1 base, with 7 bases between the two germline ends.

The gene calls are TRBV11-2 and TRBJ1-1, with 7 bases aligning to TRBD1. Germline V lookup: CDR1 SGHAT, CDR2 FQNNGV. CDR3 length: 13 amino acids. Trimming took 5 bases from V and 7 from J; bases not matched to a gene: 7. Written as DNA, the CDR3 is TGTGCCAGCAGCCCCGGGACAGTAAATGAAGCTTTCTTT. Encoded protein: CASSPGTVNEAFF.

V and J are TRBV30 and TRBJ1-1, with unresolved D. The ends were cut back, 7 bases at V and 5 bases at J, with 14 bases in the middle. The CDR3 contains 12 residues. From germline, CDR1 is GTSNPN and CDR2 SVGIG (reference sequence). The CDR3 DNA sequence: TGTGCCTTACCGGGGTTCGGTACTGAAGCTTTCTTT. It codes for CALPGFGTEAFF.

This clone was detected only a few times. The chain is built from TRBV29-1 and TRBJ2-7; TRBD2 might be the D (6 bases). Germline CDR1 and CDR2: SQVTM and ANQGSEA. Trimming pared 7 bases from V and 3 bases from J, leaving 16 bases between. This CDR3 is built from 13 residues. The CDR3 here is CSENPGTGYEQYF. The CDR3 DNA is TGCAGCGAAAACCCGGGGACTGGCTACGAGCAGTACTTC.

The V and J genes are TRBV11-3 and TRBJ1-1; no definite D call. Trimming left V 0 bases short and J 1 base short, with 3 bases between. Germline assignment: CDR1 SGHNT and CDR2 YENEEA. There are 13 residues in the CDR3. DNA of the CDR3: TGTGCCAGCAGCTTAGAGCGGAACACTGAAGCTTTCTTT. Translation gives CASSLERNTEAFF.

The CDR3 DNA reads as TGTGCCAGCAGCCAAGATCTGAGACGGGGGGGCCCGGAGACCCAGTACTTC. Translated, it gives CASSQDLRRGGPETQYF. V is TRBV4-2 and J is TRBJ2-5; the match to TRBD2 covers 8 bases. J gave up 5 bases and V 0 bases, and 11 bases lay outside the gene matches. This CDR3 contains 17 residues. Germline V gives CDR1 LGHNA, CDR2 YNFKEQ.

The chain recombines TRBV28 with TRBJ1-5; 9 bases fit TRBD1. This CDR3 spans 13 amino acids. Germline V CDR1 and CDR2: MDHEN, SYDVKM. With 10 bases clipped from V and 5 bases from J, the junction kept 6 bases outside the gene matches. The CDR3 protein is CATGTGPHQPQHF. CDR3 nucleotides: TGTGCCACCGGGACAGGGCCCCATCAGCCCCAGCATTTT. Supplemented by reference TRBV28 and TRBJ1-5, the full variable domain reads DVKVTQSSRYLVKRTGEKVFLECVQDMDHENMFWYRQDPGLGLRLIYFSYDVKMKEKGDIPEGYSVSREKKERFSLILESASTNQTSMYLCATGTGPHQPQHFGDGTRLSIL.

V usage is TRBV6-7 and J usage is TRBJ2-3; D gene unclear. TRBV6-7 is an ORF, with its function uncertain. This CDR3 region has 10 residues. Trimming cost V 4 bases and J 8 bases, with 4 bases left between them. The CDR3 nucleotides read TGTGCCAGCAGTTCTTCTACGCAGTATTTT. It is translated as CASSSSTQYF.

This clone was detected only a few times. This sequence joins TRBV6-5 and TRBJ2-7; 8 nucleotides align to TRBD2. Germline V gene data show CDR1 as MNHEY and CDR2 as SVGAGI. V lost 0 bases, J lost 4 bases, and 8 bases stayed unmatched. The CDR3 is 16 amino acids. CDR3 region: CASSYSIGGAGYEQYF. CDR3 sequence (DNA): TGTGCCAGCAGTTACTCGATCGGGGGGGCAGGGTACGAGCAGTACTTC.

A single count supports this clone. The chain couples TRBV6-5 to TRBJ1-5; D is ambiguous. Trimming removed 0 bases from V and 1 base from J, with 7 bases in between. The V gene's germline CDR1 is MNHEY and CDR2 SVGAGI. CDR3 length equals 15 residues. This CDR3 is CASSYSLGSNQPQHF. The CDR3 DNA follows: TGTGCCAGCAGTTACTCCCTGGGCAGCAATCAGCCCCAGCATTTT.

The V and J genes are TRBV19 and TRBJ2-7; 7 bases map to TRBD1. Losses at the gene ends were 4 bases for V and 3 bases for J; bases not matched to a gene: 3. The length of the CDR3 is 13 residues. Germline-derived CDR1 and CDR2 are LNHDA and SQIVND (reference sequence). CDR3 bases: TGTGCCAGTAGTAGGGACAGTTTCTACGAGCAGTACTTC. This sequence encodes CASSRDSFYEQYF.

The V gene is TRBV7-9, the J gene TRBJ2-7, with 8 bases that match TRBD1. The CDR3 covers 16 residues. Trimming at V came to 5 bases and at J to 4 bases, leaving 13 bases not matched to a gene. From germline, CDR1 is SEHNR and CDR2 FQNEAQ (reference sequence). The CDR3 DNA follows: TGTGCCAGCAGCCCTCCAGGGCAGGGGGCTCCTTACGAGCAGTACTTC. Amino acids: CASSPPGQGAPYEQYF.

This clone was found a few times. The genes are TRBV19 and TRBJ2-7; maybe TRBD1 (6 bases). V dropped 11 bases and J dropped 2 bases, with 19 bases sitting between them. CDR1 is LNHDA, CDR2 SQIVND, per germline (reference sequence). The CDR3 is 14 amino acids. CDR3 sequence: CASGRQGITYEQYF. As DNA, the CDR3 is TGTGCCTCAGGCCGGCAGGGGATCACCTACGAGCAGTACTTC.

As regards this clone: A read error may produce the germline difference seen at one junction end. The J gene is TRBJ1-2, the V gene TRBV7-9; no firm D call. CDR3 length: 12 residues. CDR1 SEHNR and CDR2 FQNEAQ come from the germline V gene (reference sequence). Written as DNA, the CDR3 is TGTTCCAGCAGCCCTGGCAGGCCGTCGAACACCTTC. Protein product: CSSSPGRPSNTF.

The chain carries TRBV2 and TRBJ2-3; TRBD1 aligns across 10 bases. The CDR3 runs 14 residues. Trimming cost V 6 bases and J 4 bases; bases outside gene matches: 4. Germline assignment: CDR1 SNHLY and CDR2 FYNNEI. The CDR3 sequence: CASRRDRGPDTQYF. The CDR3 DNA reads TGTGCCAGCAGAAGGGACAGGGGACCAGATACGCAGTATTTT.

The chain is built from TRBV5-1 and TRBJ2-2; 8 nucleotides match TRBD2. The V segment lost 0 bases and the J segment 1 base; nucleotides outside the gene matches: 5. Looked up from germline, CDR1 is SGHRS and CDR2 is YFSETQ. The CDR3 contains 17 residues. Written as DNA, the CDR3 is TGCGCCAGCAGCTTGGCCGGGAGCGGGGGGAACACCGGGGAGCTGTTTTTT. This gives the protein CASSLAGSGGNTGELFF.

This clone was seen a single time. This chain links TRBV30 with TRBJ2-7; 13 nucleotides agree with TRBD2. CDR3 length: 15 amino acids. V gave up 5 bases and J gave up 5 bases; unmatched junction bases: 9. Per the germline V gene, CDR1 is GTSNPN and CDR2 is SVGIG (reference sequence). The CDR3 loop reads CAWGLAGELRDEQYF. In DNA form, the CDR3 reads TGTGCCTGGGGACTAGCGGGGGAACTGAGAGACGAGCAGTACTTC.

CDR3 nucleotide sequence: TGTGCCAGCAGTCCGGGACAGACCTCTGGGGCCAACGTCCTGACTTTC. This sequence encodes CASSPGQTSGANVLTF. This sequence joins TRBV6-4 and TRBJ2-6; 7 bases are shared with TRBD1. V lost 5 bases, J lost 0 bases, and 4 bases stayed unmatched. The CDR3 spans 16 residues. Germline V gene data show CDR1 as MRHNA and CDR2 as SNTAGT.

The gene calls are TRBV5-4 and TRBJ1-1; D possibly corresponds to TRBD1 (5 bases). The V and J ends lost 5 bases and 0 bases respectively, with 11 bases between them. In germline, CDR1 is SGHNT, CDR2 YYREEE (reference sequence). The CDR3 is 14 amino acids. The CDR3 reads CASREQDMNTEAFF. The CDR3 DNA reads TGTGCCAGCAGGGAACAGGACATGAACACTGAAGCTTTCTTT.

The chain carries TRBV5-1 and TRBJ1-6; no firm D call. The V gene's germline CDR1 is SGHRS and CDR2 YFSETQ. The V and J ends lost 5 bases and 5 bases respectively, with 5 bases between them. The CDR3 extends over 12 amino acids. The CDR3 spells CASSSNNSPLHF. CDR3 nucleotide sequence: TGCGCCAGCAGTAGTAATAATTCACCCCTCCACTTT.

J is TRBJ2-1 and V is TRBV30; TRBD1 matches 8 bases. The CDR3 runs to 15 residues. After removal of 0 bases from V and 8 bases from J, the junction contained 9 bases not matched to a gene. CDR1 is GTSNPN, CDR2 SVGIG, per germline (reference sequence). DNA of the CDR3: TGTGCCTGGAGTGTACGTGGACAGGGTAGAGATGAGCAGTTCTTC. Translated, it gives CAWSVRGQGRDEQFF. Variable domain in full (rest from reference TRBV30 and TRBJ2-1): SQTIHQWPATLVQPVGSPLSLECTVEGTSNPNLYWYRQAAGRGLQLLFYSVGIGQISSEVPQNLSASRPQDRQFILSSKKLLLSDSGFYLCAWSVRGQGRDEQFFGPGTRLTVL.

This rearrangement joins TRBV7-9 to TRBJ1-3, with D unclear. V was pared by 4 bases and J by 4 bases, with 11 bases between. Germline V gene sequence: CDR1 SEHNR, CDR2 FQNEAQ (reference sequence). The CDR3 sequence is 14 residues long. CDR3 sequence (DNA): TGTGCCAGCAGCTCCCATTCTAGGGGAAACACCATATATTTT. This translates into CASSSHSRGNTIYF.

The V gene is TRBV7-8, the J gene TRBJ2-7; 7 bases fit TRBD1. The CDR3 is 14 residues long. V lost 5 bases to trimming and J lost 0 bases; unmatched junction nucleotides: 4. CDR1 and CDR2 (germline): SGHVS, FQNEAQ. The DNA for the CDR3 is TGTGCCAGCAGCACAAGGACAGGCTCCTACGAGCAGTACTTC. This sequence encodes CASSTRTGSYEQYF.

The chain uses TRBV19 and TRBJ2-1; 13 bases match TRBD2. Trimming took 1 base from V and 10 from J; bases not matched to a gene: 4. Germline V gene lookup returns CDR1 LNHDA and CDR2 SQIVND (reference sequence). The CDR3 length is 15 residues. The CDR3 region is CASSIGLAGGREQFF. The DNA for the CDR3 is TGTGCCAGTAGTATAGGACTAGCGGGGGGCCGAGAGCAGTTCTTC.

The chain couples TRBV5-1 to TRBJ1-1; D perhaps matches TRBD1 (5 bases). The ends were cut back, 4 bases at V and 0 bases at J, with 10 bases in the middle. Germline CDR1 SGHRS, CDR2 YFSETQ. This CDR3 is built from 14 residues. The CDR3 loop reads CASSNSGMNTEAFF. DNA of the CDR3: TGCGCCAGCAGCAACTCAGGGATGAACACTGAAGCTTTCTTT.

This chain joins TRBV30 and TRBJ1-1; TRBD1 might be the D (5 bases). This CDR3 region has 15 residues. V gave up 0 bases and J gave up 3 bases, with 14 bases separating them. Germline V gene data show CDR1 as GTSNPN and CDR2 as SVGIG (reference sequence). CDR3 sequence (DNA): TGTGCCTGGAGTGTACGGGGGGTGGTCGACACTGAAGCTTTCTTT. Protein: CAWSVRGVVDTEAFF.

V gene TRBV19 combines with J gene TRBJ1-5; tentatively, D is TRBD1 (5 bases). Trimming took off 4 bases at V and 0 bases at J, with 13 bases between the two ends. Germline CDR1 reads LNHDA; CDR2 reads SQIVND (reference sequence). There are 16 residues in the CDR3. CDR3 region: CASSTDSEPSNQPQHF. The CDR3 DNA is TGTGCCAGTAGTACCGACAGCGAACCTAGCAATCAGCCCCAGCATTTT.

This clone was observed a single time. This chain links TRBV7-2 with TRBJ2-6; 8 bases line up with TRBD1. The CDR3 spans 17 residues. Per the germline V gene, CDR1 is SGHTA and CDR2 is FQGNSA. V trimming: 2 bases; J trimming: 3 bases; junction bases outside the gene matches: 6. In nucleotides, the CDR3 is TGTGCCAGCAGCTTAACCCCAGGGGGCGGTGGGGCCAACGTCCTGACTTTC. Translated: CASSLTPGGGGANVLTF.

This rearrangement joins TRBV5-1 to TRBJ1-2; D possibly corresponds to TRBD1 (5 bases). The CDR3 runs 14 residues. CDR1 is SGHRS and CDR2 is YFSETQ in the germline V gene. The V gene lost 2 bases and the J gene lost 0 bases, with 8 bases spanning the gap. For the CDR3, the DNA is TGCGCCAGCAGCTTAGGGGTGGCTAACTATGGCTACACCTTC. Translation gives CASSLGVANYGYTF.